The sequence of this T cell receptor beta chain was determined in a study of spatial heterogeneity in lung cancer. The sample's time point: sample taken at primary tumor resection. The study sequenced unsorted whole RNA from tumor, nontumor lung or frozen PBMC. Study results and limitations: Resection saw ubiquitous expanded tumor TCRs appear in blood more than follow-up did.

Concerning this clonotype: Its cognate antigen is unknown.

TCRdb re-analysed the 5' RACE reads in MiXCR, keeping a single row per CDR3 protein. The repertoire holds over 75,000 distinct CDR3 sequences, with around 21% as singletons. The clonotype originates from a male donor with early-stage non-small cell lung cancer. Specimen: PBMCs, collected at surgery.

The CDR3, as DNA: TGCAGTGCTAGAGATCCAGCGGGAGGGTCCGGGGAGCTGTTTTTT. This translates into CSARDPAGGSGELFF. V usage is TRBV20-1 and J usage is TRBJ2-2, with 10 bases fitting TRBD2. The germline CDR1 and CDR2 sequences are DFQATT and SNEGSKA (reference sequence). With 0 bases clipped from V and 6 bases from J, the junction kept 4 bases outside the gene matches. This CDR3 is built from 15 residues.